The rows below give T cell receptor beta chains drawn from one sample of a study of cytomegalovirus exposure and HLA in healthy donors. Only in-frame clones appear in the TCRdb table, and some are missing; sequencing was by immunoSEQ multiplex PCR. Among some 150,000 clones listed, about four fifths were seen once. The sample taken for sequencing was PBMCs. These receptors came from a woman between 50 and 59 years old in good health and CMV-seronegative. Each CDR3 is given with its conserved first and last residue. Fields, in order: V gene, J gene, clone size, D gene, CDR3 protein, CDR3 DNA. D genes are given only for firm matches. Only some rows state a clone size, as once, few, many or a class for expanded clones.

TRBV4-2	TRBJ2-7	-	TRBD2	CASSRRGTSGSYEQYF	TGTGCCAGCAGCCGACGCGGGACTAGCGGTTCCTACGAGCAGTACTTC
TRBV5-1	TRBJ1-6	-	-	CASRHGSGGAFNSPLHF	TGCGCCAGCAGACATGGGTCGGGGGGCGCATTTAATTCACCCCTCCACTTT
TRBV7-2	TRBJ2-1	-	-	CASTPGSYNNEQFF	TGTGCCAGCACCCCAGGAAGCTACAACAATGAGCAGTTCTTC
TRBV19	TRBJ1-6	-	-	CASSTLNNSPLHF	TGTGCCAGTAGTACACTAAATAATTCACCCCTCCACTTT
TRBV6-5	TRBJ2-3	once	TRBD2	CASSYRLAGYTDTQYF	TGTGCCAGCAGTTACAGACTAGCGGGATACACAGATACGCAGTATTTT
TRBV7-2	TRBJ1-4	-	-	CASSSRRGTNEKLFF	TGTGCCAGCAGCTCCCGGCGCGGGACTAATGAAAAACTGTTTTTT
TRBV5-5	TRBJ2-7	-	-	CASSLGYYSYEQYF	TGTGCCAGCAGCTTGGGATACTACTCCTACGAGCAGTACTTC
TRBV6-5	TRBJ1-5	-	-	CASSSETDLNQPQHF	TGTGCCAGCAGTTCCGAAACAGACCTGAATCAGCCCCAGCATTTT
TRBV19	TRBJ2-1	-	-	CASSIGALDSVGTNEQFF	TGTGCCAGTAGTATCGGCGCCCTGGACAGCGTAGGGACCAATGAGCAGTTCTTC
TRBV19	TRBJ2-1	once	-	CASTVTGSSYNEQFF	TGTGCCAGTACCGTGACAGGTTCATCCTACAATGAGCAGTTCTTC
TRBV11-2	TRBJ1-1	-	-	CASSLGAGNTEAFF	TGTGCCAGCAGCTTAGGTGCCGGGAACACTGAAGCTTTCTTT
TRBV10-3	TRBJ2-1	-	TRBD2	CAIRIAGTDNEQFF	TGTGCCATCAGGATAGCGGGGACTGACAATGAGCAGTTCTTC
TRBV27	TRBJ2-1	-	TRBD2	CASNPVAGALYNEQFF	TGTGCCAGCAATCCCGTAGCGGGAGCGTTGTACAATGAGCAGTTCTTC
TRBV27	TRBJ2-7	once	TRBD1	CASSLSAVRLGTGDLGYEQYF	TGTGCCAGCAGTTTATCGGCCGTTAGGCTTGGGACAGGGGACCTAGGCTACGAGCAGTACTTC
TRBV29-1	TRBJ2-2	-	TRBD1	CSVGTGAGELFF	TGCAGCGTCGGGACAGGGGCCGGGGAGCTGTTTTTT
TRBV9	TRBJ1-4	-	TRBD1	CASSVEGASGEKLFF	TGTGCCAGCAGCGTAGAGGGGGCAAGTGGTGAAAAACTGTTTTTT
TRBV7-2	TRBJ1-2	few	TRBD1	CASSRGVQGASGYTF	TGTGCCAGCAGCCGAGGGGTACAGGGGGCCTCTGGCTACACCTTC
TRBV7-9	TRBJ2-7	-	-	CASSGQSSYEQYF	TGTGCCAGCAGCGGGCAGAGCTCCTACGAGCAGTACTTC
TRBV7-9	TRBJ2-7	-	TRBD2	CSSSSSGNSYEQYF	TGTTCCAGCAGCTCTAGCGGAAACTCCTACGAGCAGTACTTC
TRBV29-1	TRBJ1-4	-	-	CSADLGGTNEKLFF	TGCAGCGCCGACTTGGGGGGGACTAATGAAAAACTGTTTTTT
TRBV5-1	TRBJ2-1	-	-	CASSAAGRNSYNEQFF	TGCGCCAGCAGCGCCGCCGGGAGAAATTCCTACAATGAGCAGTTCTTC
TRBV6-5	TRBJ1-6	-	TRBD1	CASSRDRGKSPLHF	TGTGCCAGCAGCCGGGACAGGGGAAAATCACCCCTCCACTTT
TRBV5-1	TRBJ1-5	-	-	CASSLDDGASQPQHF	TGCGCCAGCAGCTTGGATGATGGGGCAAGTCAGCCCCAGCATTTT
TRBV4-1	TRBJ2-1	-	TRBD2	CASSQEGTSGLYNEQFF	TGCGCCAGCAGCCAAGAAGGAACTAGCGGACTCTACAATGAGCAGTTCTTC
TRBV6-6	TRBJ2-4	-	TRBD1	CASSTPDRAKNIQYF	TGTGCCAGCAGTACCCCGGACAGGGCCAAAAACATTCAGTACTTC